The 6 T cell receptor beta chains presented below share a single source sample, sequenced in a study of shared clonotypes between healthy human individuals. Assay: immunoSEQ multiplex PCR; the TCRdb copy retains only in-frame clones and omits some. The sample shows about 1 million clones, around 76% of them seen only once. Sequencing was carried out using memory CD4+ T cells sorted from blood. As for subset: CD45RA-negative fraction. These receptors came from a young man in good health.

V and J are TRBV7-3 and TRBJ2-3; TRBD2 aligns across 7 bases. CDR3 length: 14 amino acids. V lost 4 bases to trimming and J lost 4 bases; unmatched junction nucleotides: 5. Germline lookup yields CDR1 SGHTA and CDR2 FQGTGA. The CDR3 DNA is TGTGCCAGCAGCTCCAGACTAGCCTCAGATACGCAGTATTTT. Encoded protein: CASSSRLASDTQYF.

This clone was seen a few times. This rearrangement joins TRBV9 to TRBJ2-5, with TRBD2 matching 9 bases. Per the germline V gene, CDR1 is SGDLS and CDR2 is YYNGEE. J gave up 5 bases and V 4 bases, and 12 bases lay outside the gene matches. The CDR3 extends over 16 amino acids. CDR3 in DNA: TGTGCCAGCAGCCTCCAGGCTGGCGGGGGGGCCGAGACCCAGTACTTC. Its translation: CASSLQAGGGAETQYF.

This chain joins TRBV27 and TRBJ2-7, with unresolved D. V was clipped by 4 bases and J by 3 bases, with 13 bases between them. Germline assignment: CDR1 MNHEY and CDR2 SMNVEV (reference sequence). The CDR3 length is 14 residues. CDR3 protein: CASSSGSVIYEQYF. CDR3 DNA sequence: TGTGCCAGCAGTTCCGGGTCGGTAATCTACGAGCAGTACTTC.

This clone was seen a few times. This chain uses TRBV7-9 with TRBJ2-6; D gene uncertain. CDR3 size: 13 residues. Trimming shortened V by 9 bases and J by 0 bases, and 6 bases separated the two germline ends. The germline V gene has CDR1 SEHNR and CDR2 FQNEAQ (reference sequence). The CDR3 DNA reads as TGTGCCAGTGCTTCCTCTGGGGCCAACGTCCTGACTTTC. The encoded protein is CASASSGANVLTF.

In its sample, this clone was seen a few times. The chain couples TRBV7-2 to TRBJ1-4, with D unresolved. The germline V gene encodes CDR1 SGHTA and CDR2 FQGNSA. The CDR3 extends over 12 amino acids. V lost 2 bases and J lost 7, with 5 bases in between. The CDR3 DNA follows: TGTGCCAGCAGCTTAATCGGTGAAAAACTGTTTTTT. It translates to CASSLIGEKLFF.

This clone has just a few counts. The CDR3 spells CASNPGQGSYEQYF. CDR3 in DNA: TGTGCCAGCAATCCGGGACAGGGGAGCTACGAGCAGTACTTC. The rearrangement joins TRBV6-6 to TRBJ2-7, with TRBD1 matching 10 bases. Germline values: CDR1 MNHNY, CDR2 SVGAGI (reference sequence). The V segment lost 7 bases and the J segment 3 bases; nucleotides outside the gene matches: 6. The CDR3 totals 14 residues.